This TCR beta chain was captured in a study of blood T cell repertoires in COVID-19. In the study overall: Researchers got acute and convalescent COVID-19 samples from the United States, Italy and Spain. Nucleic acid was either cDNA or gDNA, and it came from T cells, B-cell-depleted T cells, or PBMCs.

Original analysis: Amplification of reference gene primers provided the estimated nucleated cell counts. TCRdb keeps only in-frame clones here, not all; method: immunoSEQ multiplex PCR. The V and J calls and clone size were taken over from that table, and D and trimming were inferred from the DNA. The sample consists of about 110,000 clones, over 65% of them appearing once. This CDR3 spans 15 amino acids. V shed 0 bases and J shed 2 bases, with 11 bases lying between them. From germline, CDR1 is SGHRS and CDR2 YFSETQ. The clonotype comes from an elderly woman with acute or convalescent COVID-19. The chain joins TRBV5-1 to TRBJ2-5, with D possibly matching TRBD2 (7 bases). The specimen was peripheral blood. DNA for the CDR3: TGCGCCAGCAGCTTGGAGGGGGGGAGACAAGAGACCCAGTACTTC. Translated, it gives CASSLEGGRQETQYF.